The 32 T cell receptor beta chains in this list originate from one sample, sequenced in a study of somatic mutations in cytotoxic T cells in rheumatoid arthritis. Generated by immunoSEQ multiplex PCR, the TCRdb table keeps only in-frame clones and is missing some. The sample shows 2,500 to 3,000 clones, 65% to 80% of them seen only once. The sample taken for sequencing was CD8+ T cells sorted from synovial fluid. The source is a woman aged 18-35 years with rheumatoid arthritis.

Written as DNA, the CDR3 is TGTGCCAGCAGCTTAGCGGCTAGCGGAGACTACAATGAGCAGTTCTTC. The encoded protein is CASSLAASGDYNEQFF. The rearrangement joins TRBV7-8 to TRBJ2-1, with 7 bases matching TRBD2. Trimming took 0 bases from V and 3 from J; bases not matched to a gene: 5. Germline CDR1 SGHVS, CDR2 FQNEAQ. CDR3 length: 16 amino acids.

V usage is TRBV13 and J usage is TRBJ1-5; D uncertain. Germline-derived CDR1 and CDR2 are PRHDT and FYEKMQ (reference sequence). V gave up 3 bases and J gave up 4 bases, with 10 bases separating them. The CDR3 runs 14 residues. In DNA, the CDR3 is TGTGCCAGCAGCTTTGGCAGACAAAATCAGCCCCAGCATTTT. This encodes CASSFGRQNQPQHF.

CDR3 sequence reads: CSALQGIPGANVLTF. The CDR3 DNA sequence: TGCAGCGCCCTACAGGGGATTCCTGGGGCCAACGTCCTGACTTTC. V and J are TRBV29-1 and TRBJ2-6; 7 bases are a match to TRBD1. Germline loops: CDR1 SQVTM, CDR2 ANQGSEA. V gave up 7 bases and J gave up 2 bases; unmatched junction bases: 8. The CDR3 runs to 15 residues.

The genes are TRBV28 and TRBJ1-1, with 10 bases matching TRBD1. V dropped 2 bases and J dropped 6; count of bases not matched to a gene: 15. The germline V gene has CDR1 MDHEN and CDR2 SYDVKM. The CDR3 totals 18 residues. The CDR3 region is CASSLGRTGGHSPPEAFF. CDR3 sequence (DNA): TGTGCCAGCAGTTTAGGGAGGACAGGGGGGCATAGCCCCCCTGAAGCTTTCTTT.

The chain has TRBV4-1 and TRBJ2-5; 10 bases match TRBD1. The J call may be mistaken, given a closer DNA end match to TRBJ2-7. The CDR3 extends over 16 amino acids. In germline, CDR1 is MGHRA, CDR2 YSYEKL. The DNA of the CDR3 is TGCGCCAGCAGCCAAGCCGGGACAGGGGTCGCCTACGAGCAGTACTTC. Its protein product is CASSQAGTGVAYEQYF.

The CDR3 loop is CASSLVGTGGNEQFF. Written as DNA, the CDR3 is TGTGCCAGCAGCTTAGTAGGGACAGGGGGGAATGAGCAGTTCTTC. The rearrangement uses TRBV7-9 and TRBJ2-1; 11 bases map to TRBD1. This CDR3 has 15 amino acids. Germline CDR1 SEHNR, CDR2 FQNEAQ (reference sequence). V was pared by 1 base and J by 7 bases, with 3 bases of the junction left unmatched.

Only one count was recorded for this clone. The gene calls are TRBV5-6 and TRBJ2-4; D gene unclear. The CDR3 contains 13 residues. Trimming cost V 2 bases and J 9 bases, with 12 bases left between them. CDR1 is SGHDT, CDR2 YYEEEE, per germline. CDR3 sequence (DNA): TGTGCCAGCAGCTTCACCGAACTTCCCATTCAGTACTTC. Protein sequence: CASSFTELPIQYF.

This chain uses TRBV6-5 with TRBJ2-5; TRBD2 agrees at 8 bases. The last part of the DNA fits TRBJ2-7 better; the J call may be wrong. Germline V gene lookup returns CDR1 MNHEY and CDR2 SVGAGI. This CDR3 contains 15 residues. CDR3: CASSYDKREIYEQYF. CDR3 coding DNA: TGTGCCAGCAGTTATGACAAGCGGGAGATTTACGAGCAGTACTTC.

J is TRBJ1-4 and V is TRBV15; the match to TRBD1 covers 8 bases. The V gene end was trimmed by 4 bases and the J gene end by 7 bases; junction bases not matched to a gene: 8. CDR1 LNHNV and CDR2 YYDKDF come from the germline V gene (reference sequence). This CDR3 contains 15 residues. This chain's CDR3 is CATSKTDRVGEKLFF. DNA for the CDR3: TGTGCCACCAGCAAAACGGACAGGGTGGGTGAAAAACTGTTTTTT.

The chain employs TRBV7-9 and TRBJ2-7, with a possible D match to TRBD2 (5 bases). V lost 1 base and J lost 6, with 10 bases in between. CDR3 length: 13 residues. Germline V lookup: CDR1 SEHNR, CDR2 FQNEAQ (reference sequence). CDR3 DNA: TGTGCCAGCAGCTTAGTGGAGGCCGCCGAGCAGTACTTC. This gives the protein CASSLVEAAEQYF.

The V and J genes are TRBV9 and TRBJ2-5, with D perhaps TRBD2 (6 bases). Deletions cut 0 bases from V and 5 bases from J, with 14 bases between. Looked up from germline, CDR1 is SGDLS and CDR2 is YYNGEE. The CDR3 covers 15 residues. The CDR3 spells CASSVEEGWSETQYF. The CDR3 bases are TGTGCCAGCAGCGTAGAGGAGGGGTGGTCTGAGACCCAGTACTTC.

In this sample, this clone turned up a few times. This chain joins TRBV5-5 and TRBJ2-1; 12 nucleotides line up with TRBD2. The V and J ends lost 3 bases and 9 bases, in that order; junction bases with no gene match: 7. Germline lookup yields CDR1 SGHKS and CDR2 YYEKEE (reference sequence). This CDR3 comprises 15 residues. The CDR3 region has the DNA TGTGCCAGCAGCTGGACTAGCGGGGCCTTGGGTGAGCAGTTCTTC. It codes for CASSWTSGALGEQFF. The whole variable domain, filled in from reference TRBV5-5 and TRBJ2-1, reads DAGVTQSPTHLIKTRGQQVTLRCSPISGHKSVSWYQQVLGQGPQFIFQYYEKEERGRGNFPDRFSARQFPNYSSELNVNALLLGDSALYLCASSWTSGALGEQFFGPGTRLTVL.

With respect to this clone: This same CDR3 is encoded by further DNA sequences in the sample. The chain recombines TRBV19 with TRBJ2-7; TRBD2 might be the D (6 bases). Germline V lookup: CDR1 LNHDA, CDR2 SQIVND (reference sequence). Trimming took 6 bases from V and 3 from J, leaving 12 bases between them. This CDR3 has 13 amino acids. The CDR3 region is CASSAGRYYEQYF. CDR3 nucleotide sequence: TGTGCCAGTAGCGCGGGACGGTACTACGAGCAGTACTTC.

The V call is TRBV25-1, the J call TRBJ1-2, with 9 nucleotides matching TRBD1. Germline CDR1 is MGHDK and CDR2 is SYGVNS. V shed 4 bases, J shed 6 bases, and the junction held 3 bases outside the gene matches. The CDR3 is 13 amino acids. CDR3 sequence: CASSGGTGNGYTF. In DNA form, the CDR3 reads TGTGCCAGCAGTGGCGGGACAGGGAATGGCTACACCTTC.

This clone was detected only a few times. The chain employs TRBV5-8 and TRBJ1-4, with a possible D match to TRBD1 (5 bases). Germline V gene data show CDR1 as SGHTS and CDR2 as YDEGEE. The CDR3 consists of 16 residues. V was shortened by 2 bases and J by 8 bases, with 19 bases between the two germline ends. Here the CDR3 reads CASSLAYFGGMEKLFF. Here the CDR3 DNA reads TGTGCCAGCAGCTTAGCATACTTCGGGGGGATGGAAAAACTGTTTTTT.

The chain uses TRBV20-1 and TRBJ2-7; no clear D gene. Trimming removed 3 bases from V and 5 bases from J, with 8 bases in between. CDR1 and CDR2 (germline): DFQATT, SNEGSKA (reference sequence). The CDR3 is made up of 11 amino acids. Here the CDR3 reads CSARPVDEQYF. CDR3 sequence (DNA): TGCAGTGCTAGGCCAGTTGACGAGCAGTACTTC.

CDR3 DNA: TGTGCCATCACCGCGGGACAGGGGAACACTGAAGCTTTCTTT. Translating gives CAITAGQGNTEAFF. V usage is TRBV10-3 and J usage is TRBJ1-1, with 9 bases that match TRBD1. This CDR3 has 14 amino acids. J lost 1 base, V lost 7 bases, and 4 bases had no gene match. Germline V CDR1 and CDR2: ENHRY, SYGVKD.

The rearrangement links TRBV19 to TRBJ2-7; maybe TRBD2 (6 bases). The V and J ends lost 4 bases and 3 bases respectively, with 10 bases between them. Germline V gene lookup returns CDR1 LNHDA and CDR2 SQIVND (reference sequence). The CDR3 contains 13 residues. In DNA, the CDR3 is TGTGCCAGTAGTAGCGGGACCTTCTACGAGCAGTACTTC. This encodes CASSSGTFYEQYF.

The genes are TRBV2 and TRBJ2-7, with 11 bases identical to TRBD2. The germline V gene encodes CDR1 SNHLY and CDR2 FYNNEI. Trimming at V came to 10 bases and at J to 5 bases, leaving 7 bases not matched to a gene. The CDR3 is 13 residues long. The CDR3 DNA reads as TGTGCCACCTCTAGCGGGGGGATCAACGAGCAGTACTTC. It codes for CATSSGGINEQYF.

As for this clone: The sample contains more than one DNA sequence encoding this CDR3. This chain connects TRBV13 to TRBJ2-5, with a tentative D call TRBD2 (5 bases). Germline values: CDR1 PRHDT, CDR2 FYEKMQ (reference sequence). This CDR3 contains 16 residues. The V end was cut by 5 bases, the J end by 2 bases, with 18 bases between. The DNA for the CDR3 is TGTGCCAGCAGCCCCCCGGGGAAACGGGGACAAGAGACCCAGTACTTC. Its translation is CASSPPGKRGQETQYF.

The chain joins TRBV6-4 to TRBJ1-1; perhaps TRBD1 as D (6 bases). Trimming pared 3 bases from V and 5 bases from J, leaving 7 bases between. Germline CDR1 MRHNA, CDR2 SNTAGT. This CDR3 has 12 residues. CDR3: CASSEGGTEAFF. Written as DNA, the CDR3 is TGTGCCAGCAGTGAAGGGGGTACTGAAGCTTTCTTT.

CDR3 region: CASSYGLIYEQYF. In DNA, the CDR3 is TGTGCCAGCAGCTACGGACTGATCTACGAGCAGTACTTC. This sequence joins TRBV7-2 and TRBJ2-7; the D gene is possibly TRBD2 (5 bases). Germline V gives CDR1 SGHTA, CDR2 FQGNSA. The CDR3 is 13 residues long. V was pared by 4 bases and J by 3 bases, with 10 bases between.

The chain recombines TRBV6-4 with TRBJ2-6; D gene unclear. Germline V gene lookup returns CDR1 MRHNA and CDR2 SNTAGT. V dropped 6 bases and J dropped 4 bases, with 16 bases sitting between them. The CDR3 totals 16 residues. DNA for the CDR3: TGTGCCAGCAGCGCAGACGACAATTCCGGGGCCAACGTCCTGACTTTC. Protein: CASSADDNSGANVLTF.

The V call is TRBV19, the J call TRBJ2-3, with TRBD2 matching 8 bases. V dropped 0 bases and J dropped 2; count of bases not matched to a gene: 7. This CDR3 has 17 residues. The germline gives CDR1 LNHDA, CDR2 SQIVND (reference sequence). The CDR3 coding sequence is TGTGCCAGTAGTATAGATCTCGGCGGGAGGCCCACAGATACGCAGTATTTT. Protein: CASSIDLGGRPTDTQYF. Using reference TRBV19 and TRBJ2-3 for the parts outside the CDR3, the full variable domain is DGGITQSPKYLFRKEGQNVTLSCEQNLNHDAMYWYRQDPGQGLRLIYYSQIVNDFQKGDIAEGYSVSREKKESFPLTVTSAQKNPTAFYLCASSIDLGGRPTDTQYFGPGTRLTVL.

The rearrangement links TRBV5-4 to TRBJ2-2, with D uncertain. This CDR3 comprises 16 residues. Germline assignment: CDR1 SGHNT and CDR2 YYREEE (reference sequence). The germline V and J ends were trimmed by 2 bases and 0 bases, with 11 bases remaining between them. The CDR3 spells CASSFPTPANTGELFF. As DNA, the CDR3 is TGTGCCAGCAGCTTCCCGACTCCCGCGAACACCGGGGAGCTGTTTTTT.

The V call is TRBV7-9, the J call TRBJ2-7, with 13 bases that match TRBD2. In germline, CDR1 is SEHNR, CDR2 FQNEAQ (reference sequence). The CDR3 spans 18 residues. J was trimmed by 4 bases and V by 1 base; bases with no gene match: 10. The CDR3 bases are TGTGCCAGCAGCTTAGAACCGGGACTAGCGGGATACCCTTACGAGCAGTACTTC. This codes for CASSLEPGLAGYPYEQYF.

The chain couples TRBV4-1 to TRBJ2-3; D unclear. There are 15 residues in the CDR3. Trimming shortened V by 2 bases and J by 2 bases, and 11 bases separated the two germline ends. The germline CDR1 and CDR2 sequences are MGHRA and YSYEKL. The CDR3 protein is CASSQPPGTTDTQYF. The DNA for the CDR3 is TGCGCCAGCAGCCAACCCCCAGGTACCACAGATACGCAGTATTTT.

This clone was observed a few times. DNA of the CDR3: TGCGCCAGCAGCCAACGCGGGACAGGGTATCGCGAGCAGTACTTC. Translation: CASSQRGTGYREQYF. The chain recombines TRBV4-3 with TRBJ2-7; 9 nucleotides align to TRBD1. CDR3 length: 15 residues. V trimming: 2 bases; J trimming: 6 bases; junction bases outside the gene matches: 8. The germline V gene encodes CDR1 LGHNA and CDR2 YSLEER.

CDR3 in amino acids: CASSLGIGQANWEQYF. CDR3 DNA sequence: TGCGCCAGCAGCTTGGGCATTGGACAGGCTAACTGGGAGCAGTACTTC. This chain links TRBV5-1 with TRBJ2-7, with TRBD1 matching over 7 bases. V dropped 0 bases and J dropped 7; count of bases not matched to a gene: 13. CDR1 is SGHRS, CDR2 YFSETQ, per germline. The CDR3 consists of 16 residues.

This clone came up a few times. In nucleotides, the CDR3 is TGTGCCAGCAGCTCCGGGGGTGGCTACGAGCAGTACTTC. Protein sequence: CASSSGGGYEQYF. V is TRBV7-8 and J is TRBJ2-7; D is perhaps TRBD2 (6 bases). Looked up from germline, CDR1 is SGHVS and CDR2 is FQNEAQ. The germline V and J ends were trimmed by 4 bases and 3 bases, with 10 bases remaining between them. This CDR3 has 13 amino acids.

Points on this clone: Other DNA sequences in this sample translate to the same CDR3. The V call is TRBV7-9, the J call TRBJ2-7, with no clear D. Germline V gene data show CDR1 as SEHNR and CDR2 as FQNEAQ (reference sequence). The V end was cut by 5 bases, the J end by 3 bases, with 20 bases between. The CDR3 totals 16 residues. The CDR3 DNA follows: TGTGCCAGCAGCCTAAGCGACGGATCCCCCGGCTACGAGCAGTACTTC. It is translated as CASSLSDGSPGYEQYF.

This chain links TRBV1 with TRBJ2-5; the table calls TRBD2, which could not be checked here. TRBV1 is given as a pseudogene. The CDR3 has 17 amino acids. The CDR3 bases are TGCACCAGCAGCCGAGAGACTAGCGGGGGGGAGCAAGAGACCCAGTACTTC. This encodes CTSSRETSGGEQETQYF.